This is a list of T cell receptor beta chains from one sample in a study of radiotherapy plus CTLA-4 blockade in lung cancer. The data were produced by immunoSEQ multiplex PCR, yet TCRdb's version contains in-frame clones alone and is incomplete. The sample contains around 82,000 clones, about 88% of which appear only once. The specimen was peripheral blood, collected from a patient treated with radiotherapy plus ipilimumab. Receptors originate from a human donor with non-small cell lung cancer that progressed on radiotherapy plus ipilimumab. CDR3s leave out the opening cysteine and the closing phenylalanine or tryptophan. Each record gives: J gene, V gene, CDR3 protein.

>TRBJ2-1|TRBV9
ASTVTGGLDEQF
>TRBJ1-1|TRBV7-8
ASSLMPINTEAF
>TRBJ2-7|TRBV4-1
ASSQDRGSSGTYEQY
>TRBJ2-1|TRBV2
ARNVMVGEQF
>TRBJ1-2|TRBV25-1
ASSEYMGQGAAYYGYT
>TRBJ1-4|TRBV5-1
ASSFGQGNEKLF
>TRBJ2-2|TRBV28
ASSLRQGINTGELF
>TRBJ2-3|TRBV20-1
SARSRDTQY
>TRBJ2-7|TRBV4-1
ASSQGTMGSYEQY
>TRBJ1-1|TRBV6-1
ASRKGQGATEAF
>TRBJ1-2|TRBV6-5
ASSPQFNYGYT
>TRBJ2-7|TRBV19
ASSIHRGSTYEQY
>TRBJ2-3|TRBV7-2
ASSPQRGRTDTQY
>TRBJ1-1|TRBV7-8
ASSLVTGNTEAF
>TRBJ2-2|TRBV18
ASSPVAGELF
>TRBJ1-5|TRBV7-3
ASSCGQRKQPQH
>TRBJ2-7|TRBV29-1
SVRGGGVFSYEQY
>TRBJ2-2|TRBV5-1
ASSLLGGVQGTGELF
>TRBJ1-1|TRBV18
ASSPQAGSNTEAF
>TRBJ1-3|TRBV6-4
ASSPEDGNTIY
>TRBJ2-5|TRBV27
ASSLIGIGGTQY
>TRBJ2-1|TRBV30
AWSGQGVRYNEQF
>TRBJ2-1|TRBV20-1
SAPQGYEQF
>TRBJ2-4|TRBV6-6
ASRSGNIQY
>TRBJ1-3|TRBV15
ATSRDKASGNTIY
>TRBJ2-3|TRBV7-6
ASSRGGSGVQDTQY
>TRBJ1-2|TRBV7-9
ASSFWTASNYGYT
>TRBJ1-2|TRBV6-6
ASSSGTGGFYGYT
>TRBJ1-1|TRBV6-5
ASSYSGVLNTEAF
>TRBJ2-1|TRBV6-4
ASSTGQGGNEQF
>TRBJ2-7|TRBV4-2
ASSQDLRDFPYEQY
>TRBJ2-1|TRBV7-6
ASSLASAGGNNEQF
>TRBJ1-4|TRBV5-6
ASSPQGGFSTNEKLF